This T cell receptor beta chain was sequenced in a study of CD8+ T cells in alopecia areata. Treatment reported: oral pan-JAK inhibitor, 5-10 mg twice daily. In regard to this clone: The junction differs from germline at one of its ends, possibly a read error.

RNA extraction and reverse transcription yielded cDNA as sequencing template. Sequencing used immunoSEQ multiplex PCR; TCRdb keeps in-frame clones, though not all of them. This sample yields about 180,000 clones, of which approximately 55% are seen a single time; 10% to 12% belongs to the top ten. Per germline, CDR1 SGHAT and CDR2 FQNNGV. The CDR3 is 15 residues long. V is TRBV11-2 and J is TRBJ2-7, with D perhaps assigned TRBD1 or TRBD2 (6 bases each). The clonotype was recovered from a human donor with alopecia areata. The sequenced sample was CD8+ T cells sorted from blood, obtained at week 24, from a patient treated with tofacitinib. The CDR3 nucleotides read TGTGCCAGCAGTTTAGGGGGGTTGAGGGTTCACGAGCAGTACTTC. This sequence encodes CASSLGGLRVHEQYF.